The sequence of this T cell receptor beta chain was determined in a study of T cell repertoires in cytomegalovirus infection. Trimming took 4 bases from V and 8 from J, leaving 18 bases between them. Germline V lookup: CDR1 SGHTA, CDR2 FQGNSA. The length of the CDR3 is 15 residues. As to this clonotype: The antigen is undetermined.

One entry per CDR3 protein results from TCRdb running MiXCR on the reads. The table has about 700,000 distinct CDR3 sequences, around a third seen once. This chain links TRBV7-2 with TRBJ2-1; TRBD1 or TRBD2 may be the D gene (5 bases each). The TCR was taken from a human donor in good health (CMV status not recorded). Some clones in this sample may be carry-over from other donors' samples. Sequencing was performed on cultured PBMCs, taken from culture after CMV antigen stimulation. CDR3 residues: CASSYGLGEWDEQFF. The CDR3 DNA sequence: TGTGCCAGCAGCTACGGACTGGGGGAATGGGATGAGCAGTTCTTC. Based on the CDR3 plus reference TRBV7-2 and TRBJ2-1, the full variable domain is GAGVSQSPSNKVTEKGKDVELRCDPISGHTALYWYRQSLGQGLEFLIYFQGNSAPDKSGLPSDRFSAERTGGSVSTLTIQRTQQEDSAVYLCASSYGLGEWDEQFFGPGTRLTVL.